The 3 T cell receptor beta chains reported below all come from one sample, sequenced in a study of T cells expressing NK-cell markers. TCRdb re-called the 5' RACE reads; every CDR3 protein appears as one record, without DNA. This sample contains a few hundred thousand distinct CDR3 sequences. The sequenced sample consisted of blood T cells: a sorted CD56 or NKG2C T cell subset, CD4+ or CD8+ T cells, or bulk PBMC T cells (not recorded which). These receptors were collected from a man aged 18 to 29 in good health.

This chain connects TRBV13 to TRBJ2-1; TCRdb picks TRBD1, but there is no DNA to check that call. CDR3 length equals 16 residues. Germline loops: CDR1 PRHDT, CDR2 FYEKMQ (reference sequence). CDR3 protein: CASSPSDSEPYNEQFF.

The rearrangement uses TRBV12-3 or TRBV12-4 and TRBJ2-1; no DNA is available, so the TRBD2 call from TCRdb remains unchecked. This CDR3 has 19 residues. The CDR3 protein is CASSLLFRLAGGPYNEQFF.

V and J are TRBV5-1 and TRBJ1-2; without DNA, the TCRdb call of TRBD1 cannot be checked. The CDR3 runs 13 residues. Germline V gene lookup returns CDR1 SGHRS and CDR2 YFSETQ. The CDR3: CASSPRDNYGYTF.